This T cell receptor (beta chain) was observed in a study of post-analysis software for immune sequencing data. As for the study in general: The disease courses spanned relapsing-remitting, secondary progressive and progressive-relapsing forms of multiple sclerosis.

Study-wide points: Controls showed significantly higher normalized Chao1 diversity than did multiple sclerosis patients. TRBV5-6, TRBV5-1 and TRBV20-1 belonged to a set of a handful of TRBV segments that were more frequent in patients than controls.

Note on this clonotype: The antigen remains unidentified.

Trimming removed 8 bases from V and 4 bases from J, with 18 bases in between. Germline CDR1 and CDR2: MNHEY and SVGAGI. The CDR3 consists of 14 residues. Each TCR beta cDNA library carried unique molecular identifiers. TCRdb reanalysed the PCR reads using MiXCR and keeps one entry per CDR3 protein. The sample has hundreds of thousands of distinct CDR3 sequences, roughly 29% seen once. The TCR originated in a girl aged 5 to 17 with multiple sclerosis. The source material was blood. The J gene is TRBJ2-7, the V gene TRBV6-5; tentative D call: TRBD1 (6 bases). The CDR3 loop reads CASRRTDASYEQYF. The CDR3 bases are TGTGCCAGCCGACGGACAGATGCCTCTTACGAGCAGTACTTC.